Here is one T cell receptor beta chain with its context. Its target is unknown. Libraries of TCR beta came from quantitative 5'-RACE with molecular barcodes. MiXCR, applied by TCRdb to the 5' RACE reads, yields one record per CDR3 protein. This sample has about 450,000 distinct CDR3 sequences, with approximately 26% found just once. Unmatched junction bases numbered 9, after V lost 0 bases and J lost 4 bases. Germline CDR1 is SGHTA and CDR2 is FQGNSA. CDR3 length: 17 residues. The record originates from a study of CD8 T cells in ankylosing spondylitis. Whole-study findings and limits: From matched ankylosing spondylitis synovial fluid, disease-linked clones were reportedly recovered at significantly enriched levels. A TCR beta motif of about 8 highly homologous variants appeared characteristic of ankylosing spondylitis blood. With a CD8+ phenotype, disease-linked clones were relatively rare in peripheral blood.

The sample taken for sequencing was blood, either unsorted or a sorted T cell fraction (not recorded which). V is TRBV7-2 and J is TRBJ2-3; 8 bases agree with TRBD2. The clonotype was recovered from a male donor with ankylosing spondylitis. The CDR3 reads CASSLARGLVGADTQYF. In nucleotides, the CDR3 is TGTGCCAGCAGCTTAGCGCGGGGACTAGTCGGGGCAGATACGCAGTATTTT.